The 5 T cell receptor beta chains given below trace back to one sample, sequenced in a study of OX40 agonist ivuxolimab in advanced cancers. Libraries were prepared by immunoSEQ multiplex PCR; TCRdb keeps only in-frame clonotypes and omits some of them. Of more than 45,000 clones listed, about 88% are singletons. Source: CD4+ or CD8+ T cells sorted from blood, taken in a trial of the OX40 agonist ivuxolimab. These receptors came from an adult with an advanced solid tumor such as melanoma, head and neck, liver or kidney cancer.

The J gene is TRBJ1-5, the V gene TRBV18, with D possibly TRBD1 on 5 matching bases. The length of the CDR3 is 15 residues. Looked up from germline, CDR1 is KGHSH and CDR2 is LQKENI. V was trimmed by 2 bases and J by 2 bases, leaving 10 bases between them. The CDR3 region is CASSPSDRGNQPQHF. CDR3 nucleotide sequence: TGTGCCAGCTCACCAAGCGACAGAGGCAATCAGCCCCAGCATTTT.

For the CDR3, the DNA is TGCGCCAGCCAGGAATCCCCCAGGACCGCTAACTATGGCTACACCTTC. Protein sequence: CASQESPRTANYGYTF. J is TRBJ1-2 and V is TRBV5-1; D gene uncertain. The CDR3 spans 16 residues. Trimming shortened V by 7 bases and J by 0 bases, and 19 bases separated the two germline ends. Germline V lookup: CDR1 SGHRS, CDR2 YFSETQ.

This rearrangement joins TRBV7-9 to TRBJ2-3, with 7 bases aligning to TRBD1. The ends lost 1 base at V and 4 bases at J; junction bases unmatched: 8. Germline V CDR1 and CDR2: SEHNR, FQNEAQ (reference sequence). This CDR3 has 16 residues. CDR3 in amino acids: CASSLGAGGFADTQYF. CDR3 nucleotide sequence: TGTGCCAGCAGCTTAGGGGCAGGGGGATTCGCAGATACGCAGTATTTT.

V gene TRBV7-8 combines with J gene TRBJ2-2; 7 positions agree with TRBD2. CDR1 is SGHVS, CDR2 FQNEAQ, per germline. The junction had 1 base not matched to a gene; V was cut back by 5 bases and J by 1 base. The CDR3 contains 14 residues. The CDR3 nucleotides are TGTGCCAGCAGCCGCGGGGGGAACACCGGGGAGCTGTTTTTT. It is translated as CASSRGGNTGELFF.

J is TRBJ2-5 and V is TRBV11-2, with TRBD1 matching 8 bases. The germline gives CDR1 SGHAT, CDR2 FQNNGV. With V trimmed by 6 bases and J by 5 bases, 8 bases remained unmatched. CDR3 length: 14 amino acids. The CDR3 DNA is TGTGCCAGCAGGCGGCAGGGGGCGGGGGAGACCCAGTACTTC. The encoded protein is CASRRQGAGETQYF.